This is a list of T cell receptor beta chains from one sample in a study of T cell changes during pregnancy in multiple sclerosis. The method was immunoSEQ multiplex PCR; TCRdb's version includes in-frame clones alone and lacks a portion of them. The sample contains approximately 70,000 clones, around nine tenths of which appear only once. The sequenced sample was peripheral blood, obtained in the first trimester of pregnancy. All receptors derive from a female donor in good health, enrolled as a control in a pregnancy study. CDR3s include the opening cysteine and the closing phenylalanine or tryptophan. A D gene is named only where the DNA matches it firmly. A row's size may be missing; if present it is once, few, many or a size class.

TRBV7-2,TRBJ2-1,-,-,CASSLARGQGHEQFF,TGTGCCAGCAGCTTAGCTCGCGGCCAGGGGCATGAGCAGTTCTTC
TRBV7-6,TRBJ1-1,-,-,CASSSDSLKNTEAFF,TGTGCCAGCAGCTCCGACAGCTTGAAGAACACTGAAGCTTTCTTT
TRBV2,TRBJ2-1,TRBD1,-,CASRMDRGEQFF,TGTGCCAGCAGGATGGACAGGGGTGAGCAGTTCTTC
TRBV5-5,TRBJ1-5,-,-,CASSPKLQDNQPQHF,TGTGCCAGCAGCCCAAAATTGCAGGACAATCAGCCCCAGCATTTT
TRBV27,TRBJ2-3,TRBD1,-,CASSPSQGESTDTQYF,TGTGCCAGCAGTCCCTCACAGGGGGAAAGCACAGATACGCAGTATTTT
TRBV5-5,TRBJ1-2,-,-,CASSVQVLKGYTF,TGTGCCAGCAGCGTACAGGTACTGAAGGGCTACACCTTC
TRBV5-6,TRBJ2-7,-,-,CASSGGAGEQYF,TGTGCCAGCAGCGGGGGGGCCGGGGAGCAGTACTTC
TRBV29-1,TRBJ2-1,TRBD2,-,CSVYTSGRDYNEQFF,TGCAGCGTTTACACTAGCGGGAGGGATTACAATGAGCAGTTCTTC
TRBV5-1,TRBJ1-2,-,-,CASSLEASGYGYTF,TGCGCCAGCAGCTTGGAGGCTTCGGGTTATGGCTACACCTTC
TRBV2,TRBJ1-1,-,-,CASSTGDRFEAFF,TGTGCCAGCAGTACCGGCGACAGATTCGAAGCTTTCTTT
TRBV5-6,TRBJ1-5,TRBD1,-,CASSLGTGHNQPQHF,TGTGCCAGCAGCCTTGGGACAGGGCACAATCAGCCCCAGCATTTT
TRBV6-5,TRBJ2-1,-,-,CASSYLAPYNEQFF,TGTGCCAGCAGTTACCTAGCCCCCTACAATGAGCAGTTCTTC
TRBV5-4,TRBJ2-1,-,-,CASRSQVATPGGGGEQFF,TGTGCCAGCAGGTCTCAGGTCGCTACGCCGGGAGGAGGGGGTGAGCAGTTCTTC
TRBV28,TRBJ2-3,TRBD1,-,CASSSTGQGIDTQYF,TGTGCCAGCAGTTCCACGGGACAGGGGATAGATACGCAGTATTTT
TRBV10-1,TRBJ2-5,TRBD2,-,CASSESTSSEETQYF,TGCGCCAGCAGTGAGTCGACTAGCAGTGAAGAGACCCAGTACTTC
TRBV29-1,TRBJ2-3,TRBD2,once,CSVDGSSGVPSTDTQYF,TGCAGCGTTGATGGATCTAGCGGAGTACCTAGCACAGATACGCAGTATTTT
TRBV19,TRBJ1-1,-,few,CASRTAGLNTEAFF,TGTGCCAGTAGAACGGCCGGGTTGAACACTGAAGCTTTCTTT
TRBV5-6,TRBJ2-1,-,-,CASSLGGHAHEQFF,TGTGCCAGCAGCTTGGGGGGACATGCCCATGAGCAGTTCTTC
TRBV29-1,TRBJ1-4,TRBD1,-,CSVTGGKNEKLFF,TGCAGCGTGACAGGGGGGAAAAATGAAAAACTGTTTTTT
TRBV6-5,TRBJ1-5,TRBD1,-,CASSPRGAGNQPQHF,TGTGCCAGCAGCCCCAGGGGGGCAGGGAATCAGCCCCAGCATTTT
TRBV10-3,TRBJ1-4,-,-,CAISESGYEKLFF,TGTGCCATCAGTGAGTCGGGCTACGAAAAACTGTTTTTT
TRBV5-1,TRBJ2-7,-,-,CASRSGQATYEQYF,TGCGCCAGCAGGTCTGGACAAGCTACCTACGAGCAGTACTTC
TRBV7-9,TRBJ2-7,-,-,CASSSTRQAFYEQYF,TGTGCCAGCAGTTCGACCCGACAGGCTTTCTACGAGCAGTACTTC
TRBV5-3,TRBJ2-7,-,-,CARSHCGGGVYF,TGTGCCAGAAGTCATTGTGGGGGAGGAGTGTACTTC
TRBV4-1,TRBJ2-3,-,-,CASSGLQTDTQYF,TGCGCCAGCAGCGGGCTCCAAACAGATACGCAGTATTTT
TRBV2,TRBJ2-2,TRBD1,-,CASREQGAGTGELFF,TGTGCCAGCAGAGAGCAGGGGGCAGGCACCGGGGAGCTGTTTTTT
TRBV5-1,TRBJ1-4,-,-,CASSPDSFNEKLFF,TGCGCCAGCAGCCCCGACAGTTTTAATGAAAAACTGTTTTTT
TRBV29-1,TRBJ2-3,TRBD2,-,CSGRPGLAGGGVTDTQYF,TGCAGCGGTCGACCGGGACTAGCGGGAGGTGGGGTCACAGATACGCAGTATTTT
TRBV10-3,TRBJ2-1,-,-,CAISEESYNEQFF,TGTGCCATCAGTGAGGAGTCCTACAATGAGCAGTTCTTC
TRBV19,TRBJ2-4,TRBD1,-,CASRPDRRTLAKNIQYF,TGTGCCAGTAGACCGGACAGGCGAACACTAGCCAAAAACATTCAGTACTTC
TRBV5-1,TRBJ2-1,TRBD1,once,CASSLAGGLTLNEQFF,TGCGCCAGCAGCTTGGCAGGGGGATTGACCCTCAATGAGCAGTTCTTC
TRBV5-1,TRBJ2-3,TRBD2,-,CASSSGLAGVADTQYF,TGCGCCAGCAGCTCGGGACTAGCGGGAGTAGCAGATACGCAGTATTTT
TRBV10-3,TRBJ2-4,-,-,CAISESSIASKNIQYF,TGTGCCATCAGTGAGTCGTCAATAGCGAGTAAAAACATTCAGTACTTC
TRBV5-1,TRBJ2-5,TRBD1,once,CASSAGTGDETQYF,TGCGCCAGCAGCGCCGGGACAGGGGATGAGACCCAGTACTTC
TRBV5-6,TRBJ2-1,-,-,CASSLERPYYNEQFF,TGTGCCAGCAGCTTAGAGCGGCCTTACTACAATGAGCAGTTCTTC
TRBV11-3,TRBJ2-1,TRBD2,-,CASSLGSGVYNEQFF,TGTGCCAGCAGCTTAGGTAGCGGGGTTTACAATGAGCAGTTCTTC
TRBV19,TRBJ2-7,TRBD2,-,CASRAGGASGNYEQYF,TGTGCCAGTAGAGCGGGGGGCGCTAGCGGAAACTACGAGCAGTACTTC
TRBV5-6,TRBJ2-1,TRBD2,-,CASSLLDSGLADNEQFF,TGTGCCAGCAGCTTGTTGGATTCAGGGCTAGCGGACAATGAGCAGTTCTTC